This T cell receptor (beta chain) appears in the sequencing data of a study of T cell responses to AZD1222 COVID-19 vaccine. Assay used: immunoSEQ multiplex PCR; TCRdb lists only in-frame clones, some missing. Of more than 95,000 clones in the sample, approximately 80% were seen once. Germline CDR1 LGHNA, CDR2 YSLEER. The CDR3 loop spans 16 amino acids. V shed 2 bases and J 6 bases; nucleotides not matched to a gene: 9. V gene TRBV4-3 combines with J gene TRBJ2-3; 9 nucleotides agree with TRBD2. The TCR originated in an adult who received the AZD1222 COVID-19 vaccine. The specimen was peripheral blood, collected 28 days after the second AZD1222 dose. The CDR3 region is CASSQSSSGGLDTQYF. The DNA for the CDR3 is TGCGCCAGCAGCCAATCCTCCAGCGGGGGGCTGGATACGCAGTATTTT.